This section outlines one TCR beta chain sequence together with its context. Antigen: not known. This sample was included in a study of shared clonotypes between healthy human individuals. Study observations and caveats: Some naive CD4 clonotypes, around 5%, turned up in common across a few donors.

Germline V gives CDR1 MNHEY, CDR2 SMNVEV (reference sequence). The CDR3 loop spans 13 amino acids. Between the trimmed V and J ends, which lost 8 bases and 5 bases, there was a span of 15 bases. Several immunoSEQ plates held equal portions of the genomic DNA taken from each subset. Original analysis: Junction-only sequences produced by ImmunoSEQ had no quality scores, so filtering differed. Clones were read by immunoSEQ multiplex PCR, and TCRdb kept only the in-frame ones, dropping some. V and J calls and clone size follow that table, whereas D and trimming were derived from the DNA. Of approximately 640,000 clones in the sample, about three quarters are singletons; the top ten hold around 2%. Healthy HIV-negative adults without recent acute infections or vaccinations served as donors.

The J gene is TRBJ2-5, the V gene TRBV27; D is perhaps TRBD1 (7 bases). This TCR derives from a woman in her thirties in good health. The source material was memory CD4+ T cells sorted from blood. Subset of the sample: CD45RA-negative fraction. For the CDR3, the DNA is TGTGCCAGCCGATGGACAGGAGGGGAGACCCAGTACTTC. Residues: CASRWTGGETQYF.